Shown below are 31 T cell receptor beta chains from a single sample sequenced in a study of CD8 T cells in Susac syndrome. A quantity of about 0.5 to 1 ug RNA underwent reverse transcription using random hexamers. TCRdb processed the immunoSEQ multiplex PCR reads anew with MiXCR; each CDR3 protein has one entry. The sample gives about 210,000 distinct CDR3 sequences, 95% of which show up once; roughly 0.1% is in the top ten. Sample: CD4+ T cells from PBMCs. Source of these receptors: a human donor with multiple sclerosis.

V gene TRBV7-2 combines with J gene TRBJ1-2; D not certain. CDR1 is SGHTA and CDR2 is FQGNSA in the germline V gene. Trimming took 2 bases from V and 8 from J, leaving 9 bases between them. The CDR3 is 12 residues long. CDR3 bases: TGTGCCAGCAGCTTAAATGGAGGGGGCTACACCTTC. Its protein product is CASSLNGGGYTF.

In this sample, this clonotype turned up once. The V call is TRBV30, the J call TRBJ2-7, with 7 bases that match TRBD1. The CDR3 covers 12 residues. Germline lookup yields CDR1 GTSNPN and CDR2 SVGIG (reference sequence). Unmatched junction bases numbered 3, after V lost 5 bases and J lost 2 bases. The CDR3 region has the DNA TGTGCCTGGGGCCAGGGGGCCTACGAGCAGTACTTC. Protein: CAWGQGAYEQYF.

The rearrangement uses TRBV28 and TRBJ2-7, with 8 nucleotides matching TRBD2. V gave up 7 bases and J gave up 3 bases; unmatched junction bases: 17. CDR1 MDHEN and CDR2 SYDVKM come from the germline V gene. The CDR3 consists of 17 residues. CDR3 nucleotides: TGTGCCAGCACGCAAAGCGGCGTCACTAGCGGATTCTACGAGCAGTACTTC. It is translated as CASTQSGVTSGFYEQYF.

The V and J genes are TRBV7-9 and TRBJ1-1; D may be TRBD1 (5 bases). The V end was cut by 10 bases, the J end by 2 bases, with 23 bases between. The CDR3 runs to 16 residues. Germline V gene sequence: CDR1 SEHNR, CDR2 FQNEAQ (reference sequence). The CDR3 is CAIKGQGNTPNTEAFF. The DNA for the CDR3 is TGTGCCATCAAGGGGCAGGGAAATACTCCAAACACTGAAGCTTTCTTT.

In this sample, this clonotype turned up once. The chain employs TRBV12-3 or TRBV12-4 and TRBJ1-2; a weak D match, TRBD1 (5 bases). The CDR3 totals 13 residues. V was clipped by 7 bases and J by 4 bases, with 13 bases between them. This CDR3 is CASNRQPLYGYTF. DNA of the CDR3: TGTGCCAGCAATCGACAGCCTCTCTATGGCTACACCTTC.

This clonotype has only one observation. The chain is built from TRBV20-1 and TRBJ2-5, with a tentative D call TRBD1 (6 bases). Trimming took 2 bases from V and 2 from J, leaving 9 bases between them. CDR3 length equals 13 residues. CDR1 and CDR2 (germline): DFQATT, SNEGSKA (reference sequence). CDR3 in DNA: TGCAGTGCTAGACGCAGGGGACAAGAGACCCAGTACTTC. It specifies CSARRRGQETQYF.

The CDR3 region is CASSQYPAGGGEQFF. The CDR3 region has the DNA TGTGCCAGCAGCCAATATCCCGCAGGTGGCGGTGAGCAGTTCTTC. The chain employs TRBV14 and TRBJ2-1; no reliable D call. Deletions cut 2 bases from V and 9 bases from J, with 17 bases between. CDR1 and CDR2 from the germline V gene are SGHDN and FVKESK. The CDR3 sequence is 15 residues long. Looking up the rest from reference TRBV14 and TRBJ2-1 gives the full variable domain: EAGVTQFPSHSVIEKGQTVTLRCDPISGHDNLYWYRRVMGKEIKFLLHFVKESKQDESGMPNNRFLAERTGGTYSTLKVQPAELEDSGVYFCASSQYPAGGGEQFFGPGTRLTVL.

The chain is built from TRBV13 and TRBJ2-1; no definite D call. CDR1 and CDR2 (germline): PRHDT, FYEKMQ (reference sequence). Deletions cut 5 bases from V and 0 bases from J, with 14 bases between. The CDR3 spans 16 residues. The CDR3 loop is CASSQVAGASYNEQFF. CDR3 in DNA: TGTGCCAGCAGCCAGGTGGCAGGAGCCTCCTACAATGAGCAGTTCTTC. The entire variable domain, with the rest obtained from reference TRBV13 and TRBJ2-1, is as follows: AAGVIQSPRHLIKEKRETATLKCYPIPRHDTVYWYQQGPGQDPQFLISFYEKMQSDKGSIPDRFSAQQFSDYHSELNMSSLELGDSALYFCASSQVAGASYNEQFFGPGTRLTVL.

This rearrangement joins TRBV6-5 to TRBJ1-5; no clear D gene. V was pared by 5 bases and J by 4 bases, with 12 bases between. This CDR3 comprises 14 residues. Germline lookup yields CDR1 MNHEY and CDR2 SVGAGI. The CDR3 here is CASSEGRRNQPQHF. The CDR3 DNA reads TGTGCCAGCAGTGAAGGCAGGAGGAATCAGCCCCAGCATTTT.

The chain carries TRBV3-1 and TRBJ2-1; a weak D match, TRBD2 (6 bases). CDR3 length: 15 amino acids. V gave up 4 bases and J gave up 6 bases, with 16 bases separating them. Germline V gene sequence: CDR1 LGHDT, CDR2 YNNKEL (reference sequence). CDR3 loop: CASSRGTVGINEQFF. The CDR3 DNA sequence: TGTGCCAGCAGCCGCGGGACTGTAGGGATCAATGAGCAGTTCTTC.

A single count supports this clonotype. V is TRBV7-2 and J is TRBJ2-3; no definite D call. Germline V gene data show CDR1 as SGHTA and CDR2 as FQGNSA. The CDR3 sequence is 15 residues long. V lost 2 bases and J lost 1, with 10 bases in between. The CDR3 reads CASSLQQSGTDTQYF. DNA of the CDR3: TGTGCCAGCAGCTTACAGCAGAGTGGCACAGATACGCAGTATTTT. The full variable domain, rest sourced from reference TRBV7-2 and TRBJ2-3, is GAGVSQSPSNKVTEKGKDVELRCDPISGHTALYWYRQSLGQGLEFLIYFQGNSAPDKSGLPSDRFSAERTGGSVSTLTIQRTQQEDSAVYLCASSLQQSGTDTQYFGPGTRLTVL.

This chain joins TRBV20-1 and TRBJ2-7, with D uncertain. The germline V and J ends were trimmed by 6 bases and 2 bases, with 14 bases remaining between them. From germline, CDR1 is DFQATT and CDR2 SNEGSKA (reference sequence). The CDR3 is 13 amino acids. The CDR3 reads CSATRRETYEQYF. CDR3 nucleotide sequence: TGCAGTGCAACCCGACGAGAAACCTACGAGCAGTACTTC.

This rearrangement joins TRBV12-5 to TRBJ2-6; D is unresolved. CDR1 is LGHNT, CDR2 FRNRAP, per germline. CDR3 length: 13 residues. This CDR3 reads CGTSPSGANVLTF. The CDR3 DNA follows: TGTGGTACGAGTCCGTCTGGGGCCAACGTCCTGACTTTC.

The rearrangement links TRBV3-1 to TRBJ2-4, with D perhaps matching TRBD1 (5 bases). V gave up 0 bases and J gave up 5 bases, with 8 bases separating them. This CDR3 contains 14 residues. Per the germline V gene, CDR1 is LGHDT and CDR2 is YNNKEL (reference sequence). The CDR3 region is CASSQDRAENIQYF. The CDR3 nucleotides read TGTGCCAGCAGCCAAGACAGGGCCGAAAACATTCAGTACTTC.

The V call is TRBV4-2, the J call TRBJ2-2; TRBD2 matches at 8 bases. The CDR3 loop spans 16 amino acids. V shed 1 base, J shed 4 bases, and the junction held 5 bases outside the gene matches. Per the germline V gene, CDR1 is LGHNA and CDR2 is YNFKEQ. The CDR3 sequence is CASSQAGGRFTGELFF. CDR3 sequence (DNA): TGTGCCAGCAGCCAAGCGGGGGGGCGTTTCACCGGGGAGCTGTTTTTT.

This sequence joins TRBV20-1 and TRBJ2-3; 11 positions match TRBD2. The CDR3 consists of 15 residues. The J segment lost 5 bases and the V segment lost 0 bases, leaving 4 bases of the junction unmatched. The germline CDR1 and CDR2 sequences are DFQATT and SNEGSKA (reference sequence). In nucleotides, the CDR3 is TGCAGTGCTAGAGATCGCCTAGCGGGAGGAGATACGCAGTATTTT. Translation gives CSARDRLAGGDTQYF.

This clonotype was counted a single time. CDR3 protein: CASSPQAGGANYGYTF. Here the CDR3 DNA reads TGTGCCAGTAGTCCCCAGGCGGGGGGAGCTAACTATGGCTACACCTTC. The chain couples TRBV19 to TRBJ1-2; TRBD1 is a possible D gene (5 bases). V dropped 5 bases and J dropped 0 bases, with 16 bases sitting between them. The germline V gene has CDR1 LNHDA and CDR2 SQIVND (reference sequence). There are 16 residues in the CDR3.

J is TRBJ2-7 and V is TRBV25-1, with 8 bases aligning to TRBD1. Germline V gives CDR1 MGHDK, CDR2 SYGVNS. The CDR3 runs to 15 residues. V lost 6 bases and J lost 0; bases outside the gene matches: 7. For the CDR3, the DNA is TGTGCCAGCAGAGCGACAGGGGTGAGCTCCTACGAGCAGTACTTC. Translating gives CASRATGVSSYEQYF.

The rearrangement links TRBV29-1 to TRBJ2-3, with 8 bases lining up with TRBD2. The CDR3 consists of 15 residues. Per the germline V gene, CDR1 is SQVTM and CDR2 is ANQGSEA. J was trimmed by 2 bases and V by 6 bases; bases with no gene match: 10. The CDR3, as DNA: TGCAGCGTCACCGGGGGGGCCTCCAACACAGATACGCAGTATTTT. This codes for CSVTGGASNTDTQYF.

J is TRBJ1-5 and V is TRBV20-1; TRBD1 aligns across 8 bases. J lost 5 bases, V lost 6 bases, and 6 bases had no gene match. This CDR3 spans 13 amino acids. In germline, CDR1 is DFQATT, CDR2 SNEGSKA (reference sequence). The CDR3 nucleotides are TGCAGTGCGAGTCAGGGGGCAGATCAGCCCCAGCATTTT. Protein product: CSASQGADQPQHF.

This clonotype appeared a single time. V usage is TRBV30 and J usage is TRBJ2-2; TRBD2 matches 11 bases. The length of the CDR3 is 15 residues. Germline V gene lookup returns CDR1 GTSNPN and CDR2 SVGIG (reference sequence). The junction had 7 bases not matched to a gene; V was cut back by 3 bases and J by 7 bases. CDR3 coding DNA: TGTGCCTGGAGGCCGAGACTAGCGGGACACGGGGAGCTGTTTTTT. As protein: CAWRPRLAGHGELFF.

The rearrangement uses TRBV9 and TRBJ2-3; D unclear. This CDR3 contains 12 residues. Germline CDR1 and CDR2: SGDLS and YYNGEE. V was shortened by 0 bases and J by 3 bases, with 2 bases between the two germline ends. The CDR3 sequence: CASSVATDTQYF. The CDR3 nucleotides are TGTGCCAGCAGCGTAGCTACAGATACGCAGTATTTT. The entire variable domain, with the rest obtained from reference TRBV9 and TRBJ2-3, is as follows: DSGVTQTPKHLITATGQRVTLRCSPRSGDLSVYWYQQSLDQGLQFLIQYYNGEERAKGNILERFSAQQFPDLHSELNLSSLELGDSALYFCASSVATDTQYFGPGTRLTVL.

V and J are TRBV7-9 and TRBJ2-3, with a possible D match to TRBD1 (6 bases). Deletions cut 11 bases from V and 3 bases from J, with 9 bases between. The CDR3 is made up of 11 amino acids. CDR1 is SEHNR, CDR2 FQNEAQ, per germline (reference sequence). The CDR3 loop is CAVQGTDTQYF. CDR3 in DNA: TGTGCCGTCCAGGGGACAGATACGCAGTATTTT.

The chain is built from TRBV6-4 and TRBJ2-6; the D gene is possibly TRBD2 (6 bases). CDR3 size: 16 residues. Trimming removed 0 bases at V and 2 bases at J, with 8 bases between. Germline V gene data show CDR1 as MRHNA and CDR2 as SNTAGT. CDR3 DNA sequence: TGTGCCAGCAGTGACTCGGGCGGGGCTGGGGCCAACGTCCTGACTTTC. Protein product: CASSDSGGAGANVLTF.

This rearrangement joins TRBV6-6 to TRBJ1-2, with TRBD1 identical over 7 bases. The CDR3 is 16 amino acids. Looked up from germline, CDR1 is MNHNY and CDR2 is SVGAGI (reference sequence). The V gene end was trimmed by 5 bases and the J gene end by 4 bases; junction bases not matched to a gene: 13. As DNA, the CDR3 is TGTGCCAGCAGTCTCGACTACAGGGGACCTTTCTATGGCTACACCTTC. This codes for CASSLDYRGPFYGYTF.

This clonotype came up once. The chain combines TRBV5-4 with TRBJ2-5, with 9 bases identical to TRBD1. Losses at the gene ends were 4 bases for V and 5 bases for J; bases not matched to a gene: 9. The CDR3 consists of 15 residues. Germline V gene lookup returns CDR1 SGHNT and CDR2 YYREEE (reference sequence). CDR3 amino acids: CASSIQTGGHETQYF. The CDR3 bases are TGTGCCAGCAGCATACAGACAGGGGGTCATGAGACCCAGTACTTC.

The rearrangement links TRBV30 to TRBJ2-7; the match to TRBD1 covers 12 bases. CDR3 length: 15 residues. Germline CDR1 GTSNPN, CDR2 SVGIG (reference sequence). V trimming: 4 bases; J trimming: 4 bases; junction bases outside the gene matches: 8. This chain's CDR3 is CAWKRGTGGHYEQYF. CDR3 nucleotides: TGTGCCTGGAAAAGGGGGACAGGGGGCCATTACGAGCAGTACTTC.

This chain joins TRBV28 and TRBJ2-5, with D unclear. Germline V gene lookup returns CDR1 MDHEN and CDR2 SYDVKM. Trimming took off 0 bases at V and 2 bases at J, with 7 bases between the two ends. There are 14 residues in the CDR3. The CDR3 loop is CASSLWSTQETQYF. The DNA of the CDR3 is TGTGCCAGCAGTTTATGGTCTACGCAAGAGACCCAGTACTTC.

The chain is built from TRBV7-9 and TRBJ1-1; unclear D gene. Trimming shortened V by 2 bases and J by 7 bases, and 8 bases separated the two germline ends. Per germline, CDR1 SEHNR and CDR2 FQNEAQ (reference sequence). The CDR3 loop spans 12 amino acids. The chain's CDR3 is CASSLLGGEAFF. CDR3 nucleotides: TGTGCCAGCAGCTTATTAGGTGGTGAAGCTTTCTTT.

The chain links TRBV4-1 to TRBJ2-7, with TRBD2 as a possible D gene (5 bases). The CDR3 consists of 14 residues. Trimming removed 0 bases from V and 12 bases from J, with 18 bases in between. Germline V gene sequence: CDR1 MGHRA, CDR2 YSYEKL. The CDR3, as DNA: TGCGCCAGCAGCCAAGAAATCAGGAGCGGTAGATGGTACTTC. Protein: CASSQEIRSGRWYF.

The gene calls are TRBV5-1 and TRBJ1-2, with D maybe TRBD1 (5 bases). CDR3 size: 16 residues. Per germline, CDR1 SGHRS and CDR2 YFSETQ. V gave up 2 bases and J gave up 2 bases, with 16 bases separating them. The CDR3 nucleotides are TGCGCCAGCAGCTTAGGAAGGTGGGGGGAGAACTATGGCTACACCTTC. The encoded protein is CASSLGRWGENYGYTF. The variable domain in full, with the rest retrieved from reference TRBV5-1 and TRBJ1-2, is KAGVTQTPRYLIKTRGQQVTLSCSPISGHRSVSWYQQTPGQGLQFLFEYFSETQRNKGNFPGRFSGRQFSNSRSEMNVSTLELGDSALYLCASSLGRWGENYGYTFGSGTRLTVV.